This T cell receptor (beta chain) comes out of a study of cytomegalovirus exposure and HLA in healthy donors. Overall study findings and caveats: Reportedly, diagnosis of cytomegalovirus status by the classifier showed high specificity and sensitivity.

Amplification used 60 Vbeta primers and 13 Jbeta primers. Repertoires were generated with immunoSEQ multiplex PCR, while TCRdb's copy carries only in-frame clones and drops some. The data show more than 60,000 clones, with roughly three quarters seen just once and under 3% held by the top ten. V shed 8 bases and J 2 bases; nucleotides not matched to a gene: 6. Looked up from germline, CDR1 is MNHEY and CDR2 is SMNVEV (reference sequence). CDR3 length equals 13 residues. In regard to this clone: The antigen remains unidentified.

This TCR was recovered from a woman younger than 45 in good health and CMV-seronegative. The chain has TRBV27 and TRBJ2-7; 7 bases agree with TRBD1. The sample was PBMCs. CDR3 sequence (DNA): TGTGCCAGCGGAAACAGGGGCCCCTACGAGCAGTACTTC. Protein product: CASGNRGPYEQYF.